This TCR beta chain is drawn from a study of breast tumors, draining lymph nodes, adjacent tissues. TCRdb analysed the multiplex PCR reads with MiXCR anew, one entry per CDR3 protein. This sample has approximately 200,000 distinct CDR3 sequences, with 31% found just once. Samples came from axillary lymph nodes draining the breast cancer. This clonotype was detected ten times or more. Between the trimmed V and J ends, which lost 0 bases and 4 bases, there was a span of 12 bases. The germline gives CDR1 MNHEY, CDR2 SVGAGI. This CDR3 contains 15 residues. The V call is TRBV6-5, the J call TRBJ2-5, with D possibly matching TRBD2 (5 bases). The TCR sequence derives from a female donor with breast cancer. Some clones in this sample may be carry-over from other donors' samples. The sequencing sample was made of axillary lymph node tissue. This CDR3 reads CASSYSMGEGETQYF. The CDR3 nucleotides are TGTGCCAGCAGTTACTCGATGGGAGAGGGAGAGACCCAGTACTTC.